The 2 T cell receptor beta chains below were found in one sample sequenced in a study of blood T cell repertoires in COVID-19. Sequencing was performed with immunoSEQ multiplex PCR; in TCRdb, only in-frame clones are kept and a portion is missing. The data hold tens of thousands of clones, with approximately 90% observed a single time. Sequenced: peripheral blood. Source of these receptors: a man between 45 and 60 years old with acute or convalescent COVID-19.

CDR3 DNA: TGTGCCAGCAGCCCCCCCGGAGGGAAGAAGCCCGGGGAGCTGTTTTTT. Protein sequence: CASSPPGGKKPGELFF. J is TRBJ2-2 and V is TRBV14; TRBD2 is a possible D gene (6 bases). Looked up from germline, CDR1 is SGHDN and CDR2 is FVKESK. V was trimmed by 4 bases and J by 6 bases, leaving 18 bases between them. The length of the CDR3 is 16 residues. Variable domain in full (rest from reference TRBV14 and TRBJ2-2): EAGVTQFPSHSVIEKGQTVTLRCDPISGHDNLYWYRRVMGKEIKFLLHFVKESKQDESGMPNNRFLAERTGGTYSTLKVQPAELEDSGVYFCASSPPGGKKPGELFFGEGSRLTVL.

This chain connects TRBV5-4 to TRBJ2-1; TRBD2 aligns across 8 bases. Germline CDR1 and CDR2: SGHNT and YYREEE (reference sequence). The CDR3 covers 15 residues. The junction had 3 bases not matched to a gene; V was cut back by 4 bases and J by 0 bases. The DNA for the CDR3 is TGTGCCAGCAGCCGGGGGGGGTTCTCCTACAATGAGCAGTTCTTC. This translates into CASSRGGFSYNEQFF.